A selection of T cell receptor beta chains follows, all from one sample in a study of blood T cell repertoires in COVID-19. TCRdb's copy holds only in-frame clones and misses some; the assay was immunoSEQ multiplex PCR. The profile covers over 45,000 clones, with approximately 80% appearing a single time and 5.5% to 6% taken by the ten largest. The specimen was peripheral blood. The receptors shown here come from a human donor in a cohort sampled during active or convalescent COVID-19. Each CDR3 is given with its conserved first and last residue. A D gene is named only where the DNA matches it firmly.

CDR3	DNA	D	V	J
CASSIDRGRDGYTF	TGTGCCAGTAGTATCGACAGGGGGCGAGATGGCTACACCTTC	TRBD1	TRBV19	TRBJ1-2
CASSLGRGGEQPQHF	TGTGCCAGTAGTTTGGGACGGGGGGGAGAGCAGCCCCAGCATTTT	.	TRBV19	TRBJ1-5
CAWSGSGSNQPQHF	TGTGCCTGGAGTGGGAGTGGTAGTAATCAGCCCCAGCATTTT	.	TRBV30	TRBJ1-5
CASSLAPNRERNSPLHF	TGTGCCAGCAGCTTAGCCCCGAACAGGGAAAGGAATTCACCCCTCCACTTT	.	TRBV13	TRBJ1-6
CASSSAHRGGYEQYF	TGTGCCAGCAGCTCGGCCCACAGGGGTGGCTACGAGCAGTACTTC	TRBD1	TRBV7-3	TRBJ2-7
CASSMRQTYEQYF	TGTGCCAGTAGTATGAGGCAGACCTACGAGCAGTACTTC	.	TRBV19	TRBJ2-7
CASRTQPSTDTQYF	TGCGCCAGCAGGACACAGCCTTCCACAGATACGCAGTATTTT	.	TRBV5-1	TRBJ2-3
CATSQTGQGNGGYTF	TGTGCCACCAGCCAAACCGGACAGGGAAATGGTGGCTACACCTTC	TRBD1	TRBV15	TRBJ1-2
CASSSRQVHGYTF	TGTGCCAGCAGCTCCAGACAGGTACATGGCTACACCTTC	.	TRBV9	TRBJ1-2
CASSNTGNEKLFF	TGTGCCAGCAGTAACACAGGGAATGAAAAACTGTTTTTT	.	TRBV6-2/TRBV6-3	TRBJ1-4
CAWGPGGAGADTQYF	TGTGCCTGGGGACCCGGGGGGGCAGGGGCAGATACGCAGTATTTT	TRBD2	TRBV30	TRBJ2-3
CASSFYANYGYTF	TGTGCCAGCAGCTTCTACGCTAACTATGGCTACACCTTC	.	TRBV7-8	TRBJ1-2
CASAIRGGGTEAFF	TGTGCCAGCGCGATCCGGGGAGGGGGAACTGAAGCTTTCTTT	.	TRBV3-1/TRBV3-2	TRBJ1-1
CASGTSQVYGYTF	TGTGCCAGCGGGACATCCCAAGTCTATGGCTACACCTTC	.	TRBV19	TRBJ1-2